A single sample is the source of the 7 T cell receptor beta chains below, sequenced in a study of shared clonotypes between healthy human individuals. Profiling relied on immunoSEQ multiplex PCR, and the TCRdb table lists in-frame clones only, not all of them. The sample consists of 150,000 to 200,000 clones, 66% of them appearing once. Sequencing was done on a sample of memory CD4+ T cells sorted from blood. Subset given: CD45RA-negative fraction. The source is a man between 25 and 39 years old in good health.

This clone was seen just once. This chain uses TRBV5-4 with TRBJ2-7, with TRBD1 as a possible D gene (6 bases). Trimming shortened V by 4 bases and J by 3 bases, and 14 bases separated the two germline ends. Germline CDR1 SGHNT, CDR2 YYREEE (reference sequence). This CDR3 is 14 amino acids long. CDR3 loop: CASSRSGDLYEQYF. In nucleotides, the CDR3 is TGTGCCAGCAGCAGGTCAGGGGATCTCTACGAGCAGTACTTC.

V usage is TRBV27 and J usage is TRBJ1-1; D perhaps matches TRBD1 (5 bases). This CDR3 region has 14 residues. Germline CDR1 and CDR2: MNHEY and SMNVEV (reference sequence). Trimming removed 3 bases at V and 3 bases at J, with 11 bases between. The CDR3 DNA is TGTGCCAGCAGTTTCGGGAGAGGGGACACTGAAGCTTTCTTT. Its translation: CASSFGRGDTEAFF.

This clone was picked up one time. V is TRBV18 and J is TRBJ2-3; D uncertain. Per germline, CDR1 KGHSH and CDR2 LQKENI. V lost 2 bases and J 2 bases, leaving 14 bases between the germline ends. This CDR3 region has 16 residues. CDR3 nucleotide sequence: TGTGCCAGCTCACCAATGGAATCGCTTTACACAGATACGCAGTATTTT. Translation: CASSPMESLYTDTQYF.

This clone has a count of ten or more. The chain employs TRBV5-6 and TRBJ2-5; D may match TRBD1 or TRBD2 (5 bases each). The ends were cut back, 0 bases at V and 6 bases at J, with 12 bases in the middle. The CDR3 contains 14 residues. CDR1 and CDR2 (germline): SGHDT, YYEEEE. The CDR3 DNA sequence: TGTGCCAGCAGCTTGGGATGGGACCGCCAGACCCAGTACTTC. Translating gives CASSLGWDRQTQYF. Supplemented by reference TRBV5-6 and TRBJ2-5, the full variable domain reads DAGVTQSPTHLIKTRGQQVTLRCSPKSGHDTVSWYQQALGQGPQFIFQYYEEEERQRGNFPDRFSGHQFPNYSSELNVNALLLGDSALYLCASSLGWDRQTQYFGPGTRLLVL.

The V gene is TRBV28, the J gene TRBJ2-5; tentative D call: TRBD1 (5 bases). The CDR3 contains 13 residues. From germline, CDR1 is MDHEN and CDR2 SYDVKM. V lost 2 bases to trimming and J lost 2 bases, with 6 bases between them. Here the CDR3 DNA reads TGTGCCAGCAGTTTAAGACAGCAAGAGACCCAGTACTTC. Translation: CASSLRQQETQYF.

This chain's CDR3 is CASSQFGSPTTTEAFF. The CDR3 bases are TGTGCCAGCAGCCAATTTGGCAGCCCAACAACAACTGAAGCTTTCTTT. The chain has TRBV14 and TRBJ1-1; unclear D gene. CDR1 and CDR2 from the germline V gene are SGHDN and FVKESK. V was pared by 2 bases and J by 5 bases, with 18 bases between. The CDR3 runs to 16 residues. The full variable domain, rest sourced from reference TRBV14 and TRBJ1-1, is EAGVTQFPSHSVIEKGQTVTLRCDPISGHDNLYWYRRVMGKEIKFLLHFVKESKQDESGMPNNRFLAERTGGTYSTLKVQPAELEDSGVYFCASSQFGSPTTTEAFFGQGTRLTVV.

The genes are TRBV27 and TRBJ1-1; 7 bases are shared with TRBD1. The CDR3 has 13 residues. Germline CDR1 is MNHEY and CDR2 is SMNVEV (reference sequence). Trimming at V came to 6 bases and at J to 6 bases, leaving 7 bases not matched to a gene. This CDR3 is CASRPSGGAEAFF. CDR3 sequence (DNA): TGTGCCAGCAGACCCTCAGGGGGGGCTGAAGCTTTCTTT.